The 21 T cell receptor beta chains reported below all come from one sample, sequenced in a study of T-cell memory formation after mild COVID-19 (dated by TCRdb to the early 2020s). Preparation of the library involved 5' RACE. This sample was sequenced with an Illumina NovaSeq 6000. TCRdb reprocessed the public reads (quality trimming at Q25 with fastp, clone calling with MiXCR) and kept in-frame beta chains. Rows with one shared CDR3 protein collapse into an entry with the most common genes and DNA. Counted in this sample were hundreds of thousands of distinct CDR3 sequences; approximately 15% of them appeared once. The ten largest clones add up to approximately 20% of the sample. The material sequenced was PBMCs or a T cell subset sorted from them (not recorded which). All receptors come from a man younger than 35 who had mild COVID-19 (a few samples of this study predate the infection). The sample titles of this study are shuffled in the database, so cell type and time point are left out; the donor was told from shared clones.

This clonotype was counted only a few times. The CDR3 region has the DNA TGTGCCAGCTCACCAACCGGGACAGGGGTACTCCCGAGAAACACCATATATTTT. It translates to CASSPTGTGVLPRNTIYF. The gene calls are TRBV18 and TRBJ1-3, with TRBD1 matching 10 bases. J lost 5 bases, V lost 2 bases, and 12 bases had no gene match. The germline CDR1 and CDR2 sequences are KGHSH and LQKENI. The length of the CDR3 is 18 residues. The whole variable domain, filled in from reference TRBV18 and TRBJ1-3, reads NAGVMQNPRHLVRRRGQEARLRCSPMKGHSHVYWYRQLPEEGLKFMVYLQKENIIDESGMPKERFSAEFPKEGPSILRIQQVVRGDSAAYFCASSPTGTGVLPRNTIYFGEGSWLTVV.

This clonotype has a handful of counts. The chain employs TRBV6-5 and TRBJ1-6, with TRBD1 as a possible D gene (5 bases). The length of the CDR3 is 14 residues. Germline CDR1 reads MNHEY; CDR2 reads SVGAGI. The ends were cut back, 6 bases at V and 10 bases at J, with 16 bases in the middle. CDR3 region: CASSIGRGGSPLHF. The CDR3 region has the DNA TGTGCCAGCAGCATAGGGAGGGGAGGGTCACCCCTCCACTTT.

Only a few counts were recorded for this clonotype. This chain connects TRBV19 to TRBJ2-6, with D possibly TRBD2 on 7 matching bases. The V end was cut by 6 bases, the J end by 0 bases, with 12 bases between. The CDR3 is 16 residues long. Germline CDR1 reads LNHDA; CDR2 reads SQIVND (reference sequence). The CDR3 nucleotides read TGTGCCAGTAGACGAGGGGGGGCCTCTGGGGCCAACGTCCTGACTTTC. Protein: CASRRGGASGANVLTF. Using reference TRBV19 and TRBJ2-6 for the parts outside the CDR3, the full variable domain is DGGITQSPKYLFRKEGQNVTLSCEQNLNHDAMYWYRQDPGQGLRLIYYSQIVNDFQKGDIAEGYSVSREKKESFPLTVTSAQKNPTAFYLCASRRGGASGANVLTFGAGSRLTVL.

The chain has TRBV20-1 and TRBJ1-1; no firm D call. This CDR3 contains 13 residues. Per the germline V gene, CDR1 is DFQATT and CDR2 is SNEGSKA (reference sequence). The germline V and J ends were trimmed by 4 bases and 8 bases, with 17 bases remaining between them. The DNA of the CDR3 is TGCAGTGCTACCGAGGGCGGGCTCAGGGAAGCTTTCTTT. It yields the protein CSATEGGLREAFF.

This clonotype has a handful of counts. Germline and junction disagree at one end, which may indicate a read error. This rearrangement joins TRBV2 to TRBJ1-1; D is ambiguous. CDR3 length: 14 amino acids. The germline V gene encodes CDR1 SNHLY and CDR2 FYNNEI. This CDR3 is CASTPMDVNTEAFF. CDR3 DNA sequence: TGTGCCAGCACCCCCATGGACGTGAATACTGAAGCTTTCTTT.

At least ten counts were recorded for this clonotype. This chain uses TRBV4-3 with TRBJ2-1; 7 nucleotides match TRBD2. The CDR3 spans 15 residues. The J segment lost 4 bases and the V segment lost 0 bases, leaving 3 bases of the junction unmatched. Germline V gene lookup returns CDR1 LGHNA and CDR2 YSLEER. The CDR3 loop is CASSQEAGLYNEQFF. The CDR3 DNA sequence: TGCGCCAGCAGCCAAGAAGCGGGACTGTACAATGAGCAGTTCTTC.

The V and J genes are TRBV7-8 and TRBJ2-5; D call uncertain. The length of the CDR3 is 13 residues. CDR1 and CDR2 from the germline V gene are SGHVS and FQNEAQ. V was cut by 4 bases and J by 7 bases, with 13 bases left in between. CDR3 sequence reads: CASSSRPGGTQYF. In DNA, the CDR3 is TGTGCCAGCAGCTCGAGGCCTGGTGGGACCCAGTACTTC.

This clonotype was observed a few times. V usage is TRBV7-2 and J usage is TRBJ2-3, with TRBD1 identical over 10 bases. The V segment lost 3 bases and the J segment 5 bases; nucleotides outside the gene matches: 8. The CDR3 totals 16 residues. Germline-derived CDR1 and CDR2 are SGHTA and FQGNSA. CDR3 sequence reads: CASSLQTGGAVDTQYF. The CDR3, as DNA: TGTGCCAGCAGCTTGCAGACAGGGGGCGCCGTAGATACGCAGTATTTT.

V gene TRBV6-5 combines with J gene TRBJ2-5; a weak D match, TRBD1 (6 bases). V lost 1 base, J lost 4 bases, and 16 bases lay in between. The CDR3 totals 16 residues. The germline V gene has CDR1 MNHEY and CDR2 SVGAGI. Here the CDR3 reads CASSYLGPLGGETQYF. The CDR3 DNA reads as TGTGCCAGCAGTTACTTGGGACCCTTAGGGGGAGAGACCCAGTACTTC.

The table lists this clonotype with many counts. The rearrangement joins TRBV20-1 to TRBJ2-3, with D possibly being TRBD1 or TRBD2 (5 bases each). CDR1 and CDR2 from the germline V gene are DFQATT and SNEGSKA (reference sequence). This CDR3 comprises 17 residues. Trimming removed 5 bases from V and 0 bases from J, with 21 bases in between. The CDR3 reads CSAFNPLVRESTDTQYF. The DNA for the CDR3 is TGCAGTGCTTTCAACCCCTTGGTCAGGGAGAGCACAGATACGCAGTATTTT.

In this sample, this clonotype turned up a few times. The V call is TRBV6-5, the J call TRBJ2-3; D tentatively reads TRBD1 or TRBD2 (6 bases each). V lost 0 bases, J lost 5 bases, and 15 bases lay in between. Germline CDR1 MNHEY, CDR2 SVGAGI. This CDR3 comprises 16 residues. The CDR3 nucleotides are TGTGCCAGCAGTTACTCTCTGGCCGGGGGCGAAGATACGCAGTATTTT. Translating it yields CASSYSLAGGEDTQYF.

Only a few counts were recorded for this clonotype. CDR3 amino acids: CASSPMSRETQYF. CDR3 coding DNA: TGTGCCAGCAGTCCGATGAGCAGAGAGACCCAGTACTTC. This chain connects TRBV12-3 or TRBV12-4 to TRBJ2-5; the D is unclear. Trimming cost V 5 bases and J 4 bases, with 11 bases left between them. The CDR3 is 13 amino acids.

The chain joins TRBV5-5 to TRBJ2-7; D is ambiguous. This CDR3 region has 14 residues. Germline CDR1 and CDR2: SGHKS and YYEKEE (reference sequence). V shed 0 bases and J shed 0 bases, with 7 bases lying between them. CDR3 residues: CASSLEQHSYEQYF. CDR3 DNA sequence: TGTGCCAGCAGCTTGGAACAGCACTCCTACGAGCAGTACTTC.

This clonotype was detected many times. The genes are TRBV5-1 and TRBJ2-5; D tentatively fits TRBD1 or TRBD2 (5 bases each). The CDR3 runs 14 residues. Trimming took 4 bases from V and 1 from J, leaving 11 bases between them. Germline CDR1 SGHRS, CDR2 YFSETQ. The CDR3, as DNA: TGCGCCAGCAGCCGTGGGACCTCCCAAGAGACCCAGTACTTC. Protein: CASSRGTSQETQYF.

CDR3 in amino acids: CASSYSRGGQKLFF. CDR3 in DNA: TGTGCCAGCAGTTACTCTCGAGGAGGCCAAAAACTGTTTTTT. The V call is TRBV6-5, the J call TRBJ1-4; the D is unclear. This CDR3 has 14 amino acids. Trimming removed 0 bases at V and 9 bases at J, with 11 bases between. Germline CDR1 MNHEY, CDR2 SVGAGI.

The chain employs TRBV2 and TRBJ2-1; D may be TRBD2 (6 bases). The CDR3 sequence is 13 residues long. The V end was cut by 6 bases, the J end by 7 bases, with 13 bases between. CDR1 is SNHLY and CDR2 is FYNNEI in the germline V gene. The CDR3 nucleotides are TGTGCCAGCAGGGAGACTAGTAGGAATGAGCAGTTCTTC. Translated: CASRETSRNEQFF.

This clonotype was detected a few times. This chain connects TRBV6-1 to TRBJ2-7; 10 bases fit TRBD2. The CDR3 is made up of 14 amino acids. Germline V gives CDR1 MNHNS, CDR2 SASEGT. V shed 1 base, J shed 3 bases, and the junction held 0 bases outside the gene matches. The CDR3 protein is CASSEGTSGYEQYF. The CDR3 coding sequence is TGTGCCAGCAGTGAAGGGACTAGCGGCTACGAGCAGTACTTC.

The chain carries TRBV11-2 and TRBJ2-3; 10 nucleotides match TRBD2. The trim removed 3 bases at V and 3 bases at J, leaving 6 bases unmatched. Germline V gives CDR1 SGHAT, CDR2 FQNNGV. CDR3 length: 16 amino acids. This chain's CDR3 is CASSLGAGGITDTQYF. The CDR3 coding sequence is TGTGCCAGCAGCTTGGGAGCGGGGGGGATAACAGATACGCAGTATTTT.

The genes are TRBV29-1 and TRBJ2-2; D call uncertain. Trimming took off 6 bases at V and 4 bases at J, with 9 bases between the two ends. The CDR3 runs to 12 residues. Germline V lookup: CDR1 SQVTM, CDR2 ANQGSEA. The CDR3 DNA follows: TGCAGCGTAGGAAAGGCCACCGGGGAGCTGTTTTTT. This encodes CSVGKATGELFF.

CDR3 sequence: CASSYLYREATDTQYF. For the CDR3, the DNA is TGTGCCAGCAGTTACCTGTACAGGGAGGCCACAGATACGCAGTATTTT. V and J are TRBV6-2 or TRBV6-3 and TRBJ2-3; D is perhaps TRBD1 or TRBD2 (6 bases each). Germline lookup yields CDR1 MNHEY and CDR2 SVGEGT. The CDR3 runs 16 residues. V was pared by 2 bases and J by 2 bases, with 14 bases between.

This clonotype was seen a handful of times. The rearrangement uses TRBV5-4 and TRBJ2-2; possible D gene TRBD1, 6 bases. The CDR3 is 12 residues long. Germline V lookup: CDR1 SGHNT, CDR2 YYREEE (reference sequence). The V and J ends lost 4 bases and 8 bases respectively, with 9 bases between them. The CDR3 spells CASSHRVGELFF. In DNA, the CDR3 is TGTGCCAGCAGCCACAGGGTTGGGGAGCTGTTTTTT. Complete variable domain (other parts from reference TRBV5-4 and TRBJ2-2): ETGVTQSPTHLIKTRGQQVTLRCSSQSGHNTVSWYQQALGQGPQFIFQYYREEENGRGNFPPRFSGLQFPNYSSELNVNALELDDSALYLCASSHRVGELFFGEGSRLTVL.